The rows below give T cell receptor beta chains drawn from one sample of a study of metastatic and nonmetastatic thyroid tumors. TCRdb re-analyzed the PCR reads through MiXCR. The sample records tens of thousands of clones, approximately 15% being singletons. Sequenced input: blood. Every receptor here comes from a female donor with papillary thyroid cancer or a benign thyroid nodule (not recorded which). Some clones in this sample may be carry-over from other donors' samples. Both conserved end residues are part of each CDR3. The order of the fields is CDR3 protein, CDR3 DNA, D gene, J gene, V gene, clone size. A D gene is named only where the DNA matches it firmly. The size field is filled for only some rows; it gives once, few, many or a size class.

CASTDRGGGEKLFF TGTGCCAGCACCGATCGGGGGGGGGGTGAAAAACTGTTTTTT - TRBJ1-4 TRBV27 many
CASSLAGTEAFF TGTGCCAGCAGTTTAGCTGGGACTGAAGCTTTCTTT - TRBJ1-1 TRBV6-2/TRBV6-3 few
CASSFSGTYEQYF TGTGCCAGCAGCTTTAGCGGAACCTACGAGCAGTACTTC - TRBJ2-7 TRBV7-2 many
CAIEGRGYEQYF TGTGCCATCGAAGGACGGGGCTACGAGCAGTACTTC - TRBJ2-7 TRBV7-9 -
CAWSVVWGTKAFF TGTGCCTGGAGTGTAGTCTGGGGGACTAAAGCTTTCTTC - TRBJ1-1 TRBV30 -
CASSLFGTGGLFF TGTGCCAGCAGTCTCTTCGGCACCGGTGGGCTGTTTTTT - TRBJ2-2 TRBV12-3/TRBV12-4 few
CASSVGDTGELFF TGTGCCAGCAGCGTGGGGGACACCGGGGAGCTGTTTTTT - TRBJ2-2 TRBV9 many
CASSPGTGLGETQYF TGTGCCAGCAGCCCTGGGACAGGGTTGGGAGAGACCCAGTACTTC TRBD1 TRBJ2-5 TRBV11-2 many
CASSFRDRGLQPQHF TGTGCCAGCAGCTTTAGGGACAGGGGACTTCAGCCCCAGCATTTT TRBD1 TRBJ1-5 TRBV6-1 many
CASSWGLAGEGEQFF TGTGCCAGCAGCTGGGGACTAGCGGGAGAGGGTGAGCAGTTCTTC TRBD2 TRBJ2-1 TRBV7-2 medium-sized
CASILSGENVLIF TGTGCCAGCATCCTCTCTGGGGAAAACGTCCTGATTTTC - TRBJ2-6 TRBV6-1 few
CAIRGTLADGTDTQYF TGTGCCATCAGGGGGACACTAGCGGATGGCACAGATACGCAGTATTTT TRBD2 TRBJ2-3 TRBV10-3 many
CATSVGPLTDTQYF TGTGCCACCAGTGTCGGTCCCCTTACAGATACGCAGTATTTT - TRBJ2-3 TRBV24-1 many
CASSLGLAGDIYNEQFF TGTGCCAGCAGCTTAGGGCTAGCGGGAGATATTTACAATGAGCAGTTCTTC TRBD2 TRBJ2-1 TRBV7-2 -
CASSLDPNRGAGYTF TGTGCCAGCAGCTTAGACCCCAACAGGGGCGCTGGCTACACCTTC TRBD1 TRBJ1-2 TRBV7-8 many
CASSLRGSHTGELFF TGTGCCAGCAGCTTGAGGGGGTCTCACACCGGGGAGCTGTTTTTT - TRBJ2-2 TRBV5-4 many
CASSSTGGLREKLFF TGTGCCAGCAGTTCGACCGGCGGGCTTCGTGAAAAACTGTTTTTT - TRBJ1-4 TRBV6-2/TRBV6-3 many
CAWSLGPGGDEAFF TGTGCCTGGAGTTTGGGCCCAGGGGGGGATGAAGCTTTCTTT TRBD1 TRBJ1-1 TRBV30 -
CATSDSPGQEDQETQYF TGTGCCACCAGTGATTCCCCCGGGCAGGAGGACCAAGAGACCCAGTACTTC - TRBJ2-5 TRBV24-1 many
CASSPFAQTGGGTDTQYF TGTGCCAGCAGTCCCTTTGCCCAGACAGGGGGTGGCACAGATACGCAGTATTTT TRBD1 TRBJ2-3 TRBV27 many
CASSSRDRIVGEQYF TGTGCCAGCAGTTCAAGGGACAGAATAGTGGGCGAGCAGTACTTC TRBD1 TRBJ2-7 TRBV27 -
CASSRPQGSGGIAEAFF TGTGCCAGCAGCCGCCCCCAGGGTAGCGGGGGGATAGCCGAAGCTTTCTTT - TRBJ1-1 TRBV27 many
CASSPHGDTNYGYTF TGTGCCAGCAGTCCTCATGGGGACACTAACTATGGCTACACCTTC - TRBJ1-2 TRBV12-3/TRBV12-4 -
CSVEEAALRSGEQFF TGCAGCGTTGAAGAAGCAGCGTTAAGAAGTGGTGAGCAGTTCTTC - TRBJ2-1 TRBV29-1 many
CASSLGHLLHF TGTGCCAGCAGCCTTGGACATCTCCTCCACTTT - TRBJ1-6 TRBV12-3/TRBV12-4 many
CASSSGLSYEQYF TGTGCCAGCAGTTCGGGACTCTCCTACGAGCAGTACTTC - TRBJ2-7 TRBV5-6 many
CASSRDWPSQEDEQYF TGTGCCAGCAGCCGGGACTGGCCATCCCAGGAGGACGAGCAGTACTTC - TRBJ2-7 TRBV2 many
CASSSRVSYEQYF TGTGCCAGCAGCTCGCGAGTGTCCTACGAGCAGTACTTC - TRBJ2-7 TRBV7-8 many
CSVRRTSGPGSYNEQFF TGCAGTGTTAGACGGACTAGCGGGCCGGGCTCCTACAATGAGCAGTTCTTC TRBD2 TRBJ2-1 TRBV20-1 -
CASSETGTEPEAFF TGTGCCAGTAGTGAAACCGGGACAGAGCCCGAAGCTTTCTTT TRBD1 TRBJ1-1 TRBV19 many
CASSSMGAGQETQYF TGTGCCAGCAGTTCAATGGGAGCGGGGCAAGAGACCCAGTACTTC TRBD2 TRBJ2-5 TRBV28 many
CASTELAGVYEQYF TGCGCCAGCACCGAACTAGCGGGAGTCTACGAGCAGTACTTC TRBD2 TRBJ2-7 TRBV10-2 many
CASSLIAGISTDTQYF TGTGCCAGCAGCCTTATAGCGGGGATAAGCACAGATACGCAGTATTTT TRBD2 TRBJ2-3 TRBV4-2 -
CASSSTRIQETQYF TGTGCCAGCAGCTCAACCAGGATCCAAGAGACCCAGTACTTC - TRBJ2-5 TRBV14 many
CASSDSDRPTYEQYF TGTGCCAGCAGTGATTCGGACAGGCCTACCTACGAGCAGTACTTC TRBD1 TRBJ2-7 TRBV2 many
CASRLPAPNYGYTF TGTGCCAGCAGGCTACCCGCCCCTAACTATGGCTACACCTTC - TRBJ1-2 TRBV28 many
CASSQLAGDPYEQYF TGTGCCAGCAGTCAACTAGCGGGAGATCCCTACGAGCAGTACTTC TRBD2 TRBJ2-7 TRBV7-8 -
CASSYSRQGVQFF TGTGCCAGCAGTTACAGTCGACAGGGTGTGCAGTTCTTC TRBD1 TRBJ2-1 TRBV6-5 medium-sized
CATSELYTDTQYF TGTGCCACCAGTGAGTTGTACACAGATACGCAGTATTTT - TRBJ2-3 TRBV24-1 many
CASSSSPGRYNEQFF TGTGCCAGCAGCTCCAGCCCGGGGAGGTACAATGAGCAGTTCTTC - TRBJ2-1 TRBV7-2 many
CASIASGPNTGELFF TGTGCCAGCATCGCTAGTGGTCCGAACACCGGGGAGCTGTTTTTT - TRBJ2-2 TRBV9 -
CSARKRDRSNQPQHF TGCAGTGCTAGGAAGCGGGACAGGTCCAATCAGCCCCAGCATTTT TRBD1 TRBJ1-5 TRBV20-1 many
CASSLLGGAYEQFF TGTGCCAGCAGCCTTCTCGGGGGCGCATATGAGCAGTTCTTC - TRBJ2-1 TRBV3-1 many
CASSSHGQNTEAFF TGTGCCAGCAGTTCACACGGACAGAACACTGAAGCTTTCTTT - TRBJ1-1 TRBV6-1 many
CTSSVSPGRPGTQYF TGTACCAGCAGCGTATCCCCGGGCCGACCAGGGACCCAGTACTTC - TRBJ2-5 TRBV13 -
CASSNIGQGPQGF TGCGCCAGCTCGAATATAGGACAGGGGCCTCAGGGCTTC TRBD1 TRBJ1-2 TRBV10-2 -
CAWSRQGLLF TGTGCCTGGTCGAGACAGGGGCTCCTCTTC TRBD1 TRBJ2-1 TRBV30 many
CTSSQESSGDYNEQFF TGCACCAGCAGCCAAGAATCCAGCGGAGACTACAATGAGCAGTTCTTC - TRBJ2-1 TRBV4-1 many
CASSQGTGGKAFF TGTGCCAGCAGCCAAGGGACAGGGGGGAAAGCTTTCTTT TRBD1 TRBJ1-1 TRBV3-1 many
CASSGWVTSGRASEQFF TGTGCCAGCAGCGGTTGGGTTACTAGCGGGAGGGCCAGTGAGCAGTTCTTC TRBD2 TRBJ2-1 TRBV5-6 many
CASSVASSQETQYF TGTGCCAGCAGCGTAGCTAGCAGCCAAGAGACCCAGTACTTC - TRBJ2-5 TRBV9 many
CASSYSLPGGPYNEQFF TGTGCCAGCAGTTACTCTTTACCGGGAGGCCCATACAATGAGCAGTTCTTC TRBD2 TRBJ2-1 TRBV6-6 medium-sized
CATSGRGGTGATYEQYF TGTGCCACCAGTGGGCGAGGCGGAACAGGGGCAACCTACGAGCAGTACTTC TRBD1 TRBJ2-7 TRBV24-1 medium-sized
CASSASSGSPDTQYF TGTGCCAGCAGTGCCTCTAGCGGGAGCCCAGATACGCAGTATTTT TRBD2 TRBJ2-3 TRBV6-1 many
CASSQDRWREYYEQYF TGCGCCAGCAGCCAAGATCGGTGGCGGGAGTACTACGAGCAGTACTTC TRBD2 TRBJ2-7 TRBV4-1 -
CASSLSQSKSPLHF TGTGCCAGCAGTTTGAGTCAGTCCAAATCACCCCTCCACTTT - TRBJ1-6 TRBV27 -
CASNRWRDKSGDEQFF TGTGCCAGCAACCGATGGAGGGACAAGAGTGGCGATGAGCAGTTCTTC - TRBJ2-1 TRBV7-9 many
CASRPGTSYTQYF TGTGCCAGTAGGCCCGGGACTAGCTATACGCAGTATTTT TRBD2 TRBJ2-3 TRBV19 few
CASSLIMDSPLHF TGTGCCAGCAGCTTGATAATGGATTCACCCCTCCACTTT - TRBJ1-6 TRBV11-2 many
CASSLGGRTEAFF TGCGCCAGCAGCTTAGGGGGAAGGACTGAAGCTTTCTTT - TRBJ1-1 TRBV5-1 many